This TCR beta chain was sequenced during a study of shared clonotypes between healthy human individuals (dated by TCRdb to the early 2020s). For context, the study as a whole: A couple of women and a few men aged 18 to 49 years were included in the cohort. To increase sequencing depth and limit assay-specific biases, TCR repertoire library preparation and sequencing were carried out by different laboratories using diverse techniques. To estimate repertoire size and how much clonotypes are shared between individuals, the study performed deep sequencing of blood TCR repertoires from roughly five healthy adults. For each donor, CD4 naive and CD4 memory were each given three plates, CD8 naive was given two plates, and CD8 memory was given one plate. Each donor's leukapheresis produced roughly between roughly 0.9 and 9 billion PBMCs. Study-wide conclusions, independent of this receptor: Based on pairwise subsampling, the degree of clonotype sharing among donors was expected to be affected by sequencing depth. Sharing across a handful of donors was observed for roughly 5% of naive CD4, 3% to 3.5% of naive CD8, roughly 2.4% of memory CD4, and less than 0.45% of memory CD8 clonotypes. Higher generation probabilities were observed for clonotypes shared by all four sorted-subset donors than for non-shared clonotypes. Incomplete sequencing was indicated by rarefaction of sorted-subset datasets, despite the large sequencing depth. Because the study included only a small number of donors, the genetic and exposure-history diversity represented was limited. Naive subsets generally had larger estimated clonotype richness than memory subsets. Sampling was limited to blood, and TCR repertoires in tissue likely differ from TCR repertoires in blood.

Donors were healthy HIV-negative adults with no recently reported acute infections or vaccinations. Every donor was a Caucasian adult residing in Nashville, Tennessee, USA. CD8 memory samples combined magnetically selected CD45RO+ cells with CCR7-negative CD45RA+ effector memory (TemRA) cells. Blood was collected by leukapheresis, and PBMCs were isolated by Ficoll-Histopaque density gradient centrifugation and then cryopreserved in liquid nitrogen vapor phase. Analytical flow cytometry was used to check the purity and quantity of every magnetically sorted T cell population. Genomic DNA was isolated from every sorted fraction and measured by UV absorbance on a Nanodrop 2000c. TCR CDR3 regions were amplified from genomic DNA by multiplex PCR using the deep immunoSEQ assay. For each cell subset, the extracted genomic DNA was distributed evenly across all wells of several immunoSEQ 96-well plates, and each plate served as one replicate. For sorted subsets, 150 to 200 ng genomic DNA, equal to tens of thousands of T cell genomes, was loaded into each replicate PCR. The purified libraries were quantified using a Qubit 3.0 fluorometer, sized with a Bioanalyzer 2100, and then quantified again using the KAPA Library Quantification kit. Every immunoSEQ 96-well plate was sequenced on a dedicated single-read 150-cycle Illumina NextSeq 550 flow cell. Regarding the original processing steps: Because the immunoSEQ output included only junctional sequences and no quality scores, the filtering could not be the same as the filtering used for full-length reads. Sequences were annotated with PyIR, a Python wrapper for IgBLAST v1.9, and V/J genes and CDR3 were assigned using IMGT germline references. Reads were removed for weak V/J assignments (E-value above 1e-6), missing CDR3, stop codons, out-of-frame junctions, or ambiguous translated residues. V3J clonotypes were defined by identical inferred V gene, J gene, and CDR3 amino acid sequence. To compute the percentage overlap between repertoires, the number of shared unique clonotypes was divided by the size of the smaller repertoire. RTK rarefaction, the Chao1 estimator, and Recon v2.1 estimates of unobserved clonotypes were used to assess repertoire richness. For all TCRbeta clonotypes obtained by the gDNA method from a few donors, generation probabilities were computed with OLGA. TCRdb holds this immuneACCESS table with in-frame rearrangements only. Some clones are missing; in checked studies, unresolved V genes explain under half, and the rest has no known cause. V and J calls and clone size come straight from that table; D and trimming were deduced from the DNA. The sample table holds over 75,000 clones, of which about 70% were seen once. Roughly 50% of the sample comes from the top ten.

About this clone itself: Its antigen target is currently unknown. Base qualities are missing; no much larger clone stands one base away.

From a lookup of the germline V gene, CDR1 and CDR2 are MGHRA and YSYEKL. For this chain, trimming is 4 bases at the V end and 0 bases at the J end, and the number of junction bases without a gene match is 7. Including the terminal cysteine and phenylalanine, the CDR3 comprises 16 residues. The sequence is cut down to CDR3 DNA, 48 bases in frame from base 1. Sequenced input: memory CD8+ T cells sorted from blood. The cell subset or site tag for this specimen amounts to: CD45RO+ cells pooled with CCR7-negative TemRA cells. This receptor was taken from a young man in good health. The rearrangement joined TRBV4-1 to TRBJ2-3; the junction holds 7 bases that match TRBD2. CDR3 loop: CASSPLAGASTDTQYF. The DNA sequence is as follows: TGCGCCAGCAGCCCCTTAGCGGGCGCCAGCACAGATACGCAGTATTTT.